The T cell receptor beta chain described here comes from a study of blood T cell repertoires in COVID-19. Across the study: From T cells, B-cell-depleted T cells, or PBMCs came the material, which was cDNA or gDNA.

The table came from immunoSEQ multiplex PCR; TCRdb's copy has only in-frame clones and leaves some out. The data show roughly 340,000 clones, around nine tenths seen once. CDR3 length: 15 amino acids. Germline CDR1 SGHNT, CDR2 YYREEE (reference sequence). The V gene end was trimmed by 4 bases and the J gene end by 4 bases; junction bases not matched to a gene: 7. Sequenced material: peripheral blood. The chain combines TRBV5-4 with TRBJ2-5, with 10 bases fitting TRBD1. This receptor was obtained from a woman between 18 and 29 years old who had recovered from COVID-19. CDR3 DNA sequence: TGTGCCAGCAGCACCCGGACAGGGGGTGGAGAGACCCAGTACTTC. It specifies CASSTRTGGGETQYF.